Each of the 32 T cell receptor beta chains below was sequenced from the same sample in a study of CD8+ T cells in alopecia areata. Reverse transcribed after extraction, RNA yielded cDNA as the sequencing template. Produced via immunoSEQ multiplex PCR; TCRdb's table is partial and in-frame only. The data hold around 50,000 clones, with 95% to 97% observed a single time. The sequencing used CD8+ T cells sorted from blood, collected at week 0. The receptors stem from a human donor with alopecia areata.

The count of this clone is one. DNA of the CDR3: TGTGCCAGCAGCCCTTATAGCGGGGCTTCCTACAATGAGCAGTTCTTC. It codes for CASSPYSGASYNEQFF. V and J are TRBV7-8 and TRBJ2-1; 8 nucleotides match TRBD2. Germline CDR1 reads SGHVS; CDR2 reads FQNEAQ. This CDR3 is 16 amino acids long. V gave up 5 bases and J gave up 1 base; unmatched junction bases: 7.

The chain links TRBV10-3 to TRBJ2-7; D remains unclear. Deletions cut 0 bases from V and 2 bases from J, with 11 bases between. CDR1 ENHRY and CDR2 SYGVKD come from the germline V gene. This CDR3 is 15 amino acids long. This chain's CDR3 is CAISESTTVAYEQYF. The CDR3 DNA sequence: TGTGCCATCAGTGAGTCTACGACGGTTGCCTACGAGCAGTACTTC.

This clone has only one observation. The V gene is TRBV4-1, the J gene TRBJ2-6; D ambiguous. This CDR3 contains 13 residues. The ends were cut back, 3 bases at V and 2 bases at J, with 2 bases in the middle. Looked up from germline, CDR1 is MGHRA and CDR2 is YSYEKL. CDR3 bases: TGCGCCAGCAGCCACCCTGGGGCCAACGTCCTGACTTTC. Its translation: CASSHPGANVLTF.

This chain joins TRBV21-1 and TRBJ2-2; TRBD1, the table's D call, lacks a check against the DNA. TRBV21-1 is recorded as a pseudogene. The length of the CDR3 is 13 residues. CDR3 DNA: TGTGCCAGCCCTGGACACAACACCGGGGAGCTGTTTTTT. This sequence encodes CASPGHNTGELFF.

The chain joins TRBV28 to TRBJ2-7, with D unclear. The ends were cut back, 5 bases at V and 3 bases at J, with 5 bases in the middle. The CDR3 runs 11 residues. Germline V CDR1 and CDR2: MDHEN, SYDVKM. In DNA form, the CDR3 reads TGTGCCAGCAGTCGTTTCTACGAGCAGTACTTC. This codes for CASSRFYEQYF. Full variable domain (rest looked up from reference TRBV28 and TRBJ2-7): DVKVTQSSRYLVKRTGEKVFLECVQDMDHENMFWYRQDPGLGLRLIYFSYDVKMKEKGDIPEGYSVSREKKERFSLILESASTNQTSMYLCASSRFYEQYFGPGTRLTVT.

This clone came up once. J is TRBJ1-2 and V is TRBV27; weak D call: TRBD1 (5 bases). This CDR3 has 15 amino acids. The germline V gene has CDR1 MNHEY and CDR2 SMNVEV (reference sequence). V lost 5 bases and J lost 1, with 14 bases in between. The CDR3 is CASSPQGLLNYGYTF. The CDR3 DNA follows: TGTGCCAGCAGTCCTCAGGGATTGCTTAACTATGGCTACACCTTC.

This chain's CDR3 is CASSYRGDEQFF. DNA for the CDR3: TGTGCCAGCAGTTACCGGGGGGACGAGCAGTTCTTC. The rearrangement joins TRBV27 to TRBJ2-1; TRBD2 matches 7 bases. The CDR3 has 12 amino acids. Losses at the gene ends were 4 bases for V and 10 bases for J; bases not matched to a gene: 4. The germline V gene encodes CDR1 MNHEY and CDR2 SMNVEV (reference sequence).

This rearrangement joins TRBV7-2 to TRBJ2-1, with D possibly being TRBD1 (5 bases). Germline V gene sequence: CDR1 SGHTA, CDR2 FQGNSA. The V and J ends lost 4 bases and 7 bases respectively, with 8 bases between them. This CDR3 contains 12 residues. CDR3 sequence (DNA): TGTGCCAGCAGCTACAGGTTAAATGAGCAGTTCTTC. As protein: CASSYRLNEQFF.

The chain uses TRBV9 and TRBJ2-4; 9 positions match TRBD2. V lost 3 bases, J lost 7 bases, and 8 bases stayed unmatched. Germline V gene sequence: CDR1 SGDLS, CDR2 YYNGEE. This CDR3 is 15 amino acids long. The CDR3 nucleotides read TGTGCCAGCAGCGGCCGCGGGGGGGCCCTGAACATTCAGTACTTC. This sequence encodes CASSGRGGALNIQYF. The variable domain in full, completed from reference TRBV9 and TRBJ2-4, reads DSGVTQTPKHLITATGQRVTLRCSPRSGDLSVYWYQQSLDQGLQFLIQYYNGEERAKGNILERFSAQQFPDLHSELNLSSLELGDSALYFCASSGRGGALNIQYFGAGTRLSVL.

The chain carries TRBV7-9 and TRBJ2-5; the D gene is possibly TRBD1 (8 bases). Trimming removed 5 bases at V and 1 base at J, with 17 bases between. Germline V CDR1 and CDR2: SEHNR, FQNEAQ (reference sequence). This CDR3 contains 16 residues. The CDR3 bases are TGTGCCAGCAGCCAGGGGGCTAGCGGACTCCAAGAGACCCAGTACTTC. Encoded protein: CASSQGASGLQETQYF. Full variable domain (rest looked up from reference TRBV7-9 and TRBJ2-5): DTGVSQNPRHKITKRGQNVTFRCDPISEHNRLYWYRQTLGQGPEFLTYFQNEAQLEKSRLLSDRFSAERPKGSFSTLEIQRTEQGDSAMYLCASSQGASGLQETQYFGPGTRLLVL.

This chain joins TRBV5-6 and TRBJ1-2; 9 nucleotides line up with TRBD1. V was clipped by 0 bases and J by 0 bases; unmatched bases: 6. The CDR3 has 17 residues. The germline V gene has CDR1 SGHDT and CDR2 YYEEEE. The CDR3 region has the DNA TGTGCCAGCAGCTTGGATGGACAGGGGTTAACTAACTATGGCTACACCTTC. Protein product: CASSLDGQGLTNYGYTF. Based on the CDR3 plus reference TRBV5-6 and TRBJ1-2, the full variable domain is DAGVTQSPTHLIKTRGQQVTLRCSPKSGHDTVSWYQQALGQGPQFIFQYYEEEERQRGNFPDRFSGHQFPNYSSELNVNALLLGDSALYLCASSLDGQGLTNYGYTFGSGTRLTVV.

J is TRBJ1-6 and V is TRBV7-9; D is perhaps TRBD1 (5 bases). V lost 3 bases, J lost 7 bases, and 13 bases lay in between. The CDR3 contains 15 residues. Germline assignment: CDR1 SEHNR and CDR2 FQNEAQ (reference sequence). The CDR3 region is CASSLGQRPNSPLHF. The CDR3 DNA follows: TGTGCCAGCAGCTTGGGGCAGCGTCCCAATTCACCCCTCCACTTT.

The chain carries TRBV19 and TRBJ2-7; 10 positions agree with TRBD1. V trimming: 10 bases; J trimming: 2 bases; junction bases outside the gene matches: 14. The length of the CDR3 is 16 residues. Germline V gene data show CDR1 as LNHDA and CDR2 as SQIVND (reference sequence). This CDR3 is CATMSGWDRGPYEQYF. In nucleotides, the CDR3 is TGTGCCACGATGTCCGGGTGGGACAGGGGCCCCTACGAGCAGTACTTC.

The chain uses TRBV4-2 and TRBJ2-5; TRBD2 might be the D (5 bases). Trimming took 4 bases from V and 2 from J, leaving 20 bases between them. CDR1 LGHNA and CDR2 YNFKEQ come from the germline V gene. The CDR3 has 17 amino acids. CDR3 nucleotide sequence: TGTGCCAGCAGCCTAGAAGGGCGGGTATCTGGACAAGAGACCCAGTACTTC. Residues: CASSLEGRVSGQETQYF.

This chain links TRBV29-1 with TRBJ2-7; D gene unclear. Between the trimmed V and J ends, which lost 6 bases and 6 bases, there was a span of 15 bases. Germline loops: CDR1 SQVTM, CDR2 ANQGSEA. The CDR3 runs to 12 residues. The CDR3 DNA reads TGCAGCGTCTCCTCTCCTGGTCGCGAGCAGTACTTC. It translates to CSVSSPGREQYF.

This clone was seen a single time. The gene calls are TRBV29-1 and TRBJ2-2; the match to TRBD1 covers 7 bases. V gave up 5 bases and J gave up 6 bases; unmatched junction bases: 6. The CDR3 loop spans 13 amino acids. Germline V CDR1 and CDR2: SQVTM, ANQGSEA. Here the CDR3 DNA reads TGCAGCGTTCGCGACAGGGCGGCCGGGGAGCTGTTTTTT. This translates into CSVRDRAAGELFF.

The rearrangement joins TRBV7-9 to TRBJ2-7; D is unresolved. V shed 3 bases and J shed 2 bases, with 8 bases lying between them. Germline V gives CDR1 SEHNR, CDR2 FQNEAQ (reference sequence). The CDR3 length is 13 residues. The CDR3 sequence is CASSFRATYEQYF. The CDR3 DNA reads as TGTGCCAGCAGCTTTCGAGCTACCTACGAGCAGTACTTC. Drawing the rest from reference TRBV7-9 and TRBJ2-7, the complete variable domain is DTGVSQNPRHKITKRGQNVTFRCDPISEHNRLYWYRQTLGQGPEFLTYFQNEAQLEKSRLLSDRFSAERPKGSFSTLEIQRTEQGDSAMYLCASSFRATYEQYFGPGTRLTVT.

This clone was found once. This CDR3 reads CASSSGVRVEQFF. In DNA form, the CDR3 reads TGTGCCAGCAGTTCAGGGGTACGGGTTGAGCAGTTCTTC. The chain employs TRBV27 and TRBJ2-1; a weak D match, TRBD1 (6 bases). The CDR3 totals 13 residues. Trimming took 4 bases from V and 9 from J, leaving 13 bases between them. Germline assignment: CDR1 MNHEY and CDR2 SMNVEV (reference sequence).

About this clone itself: In the same sample, other DNA sequences code for this CDR3. The chain recombines TRBV30 with TRBJ2-5; D is uncertain. Per germline, CDR1 GTSNPN and CDR2 SVGIG (reference sequence). V was shortened by 2 bases and J by 2 bases, with 6 bases between the two germline ends. The CDR3 spans 12 residues. DNA of the CDR3: TGTGCCTGGAGTTTCGGTCAAGAGACCCAGTACTTC. Protein: CAWSFGQETQYF. The entire variable domain, with the rest obtained from reference TRBV30 and TRBJ2-5, is as follows: SQTIHQWPATLVQPVGSPLSLECTVEGTSNPNLYWYRQAAGRGLQLLFYSVGIGQISSEVPQNLSASRPQDRQFILSSKKLLLSDSGFYLCAWSFGQETQYFGPGTRLLVL.

The chain recombines TRBV7-6 with TRBJ1-5; the D is unclear. The V gene's germline CDR1 is SGHVS and CDR2 FNYEAQ. This CDR3 spans 14 amino acids. V shed 5 bases and J shed 7 bases, with 15 bases lying between them. CDR3 in DNA: TGTGCCAGCAGCCGAGCACAACTCGGGCAGCCCCAGCATTTT. It codes for CASSRAQLGQPQHF.

V and J are TRBV19 and TRBJ2-1; TRBD2 matches 10 bases. V shed 5 bases, J shed 5 bases, and the junction held 6 bases outside the gene matches. This CDR3 contains 15 residues. Germline CDR1 is LNHDA and CDR2 is SQIVND (reference sequence). CDR3 residues: CASSLSGGLNNEQFF. In DNA, the CDR3 is TGTGCCAGTAGTCTTAGCGGGGGGCTGAACAATGAGCAGTTCTTC.

V gene TRBV7-9 combines with J gene TRBJ2-5, with TRBD1 matching over 9 bases. J was trimmed by 5 bases and V by 6 bases; bases with no gene match: 13. CDR3 length: 16 residues. The germline V gene encodes CDR1 SEHNR and CDR2 FQNEAQ (reference sequence). This CDR3 is CASSYIGQGILETQYF. The CDR3 region has the DNA TGTGCCAGCAGTTACATTGGACAGGGGATATTGGAGACCCAGTACTTC.

The chain has TRBV6-5 and TRBJ1-1; 8 bases are a match to TRBD1. CDR1 is MNHEY, CDR2 SVGAGI, per germline. V lost 3 bases and J lost 6; bases outside the gene matches: 6. The CDR3 has 14 amino acids. Here the CDR3 reads CASSYSTGGAEAFF. The CDR3, as DNA: TGTGCCAGCAGTTATTCTACAGGGGGAGCTGAAGCTTTCTTT.

The chain carries TRBV6-5 and TRBJ2-1, with 7 bases aligning to TRBD1. The CDR3 consists of 14 residues. Losses at the gene ends were 2 bases for V and 3 bases for J; bases not matched to a gene: 1. Germline V gene sequence: CDR1 MNHEY, CDR2 SVGAGI. The CDR3 sequence is CASSYGDSYNEQFF. CDR3 bases: TGTGCCAGCAGTTACGGGGACAGCTACAATGAGCAGTTCTTC.

The rearrangement uses TRBV6-5 and TRBJ2-5; D is possibly TRBD2 (6 bases). V gave up 6 bases and J gave up 4 bases, with 15 bases separating them. Germline V gene sequence: CDR1 MNHEY, CDR2 SVGAGI. The length of the CDR3 is 14 residues. The CDR3, as DNA: TGTGCCAGCAGCTCGGGAGAATCGACAGAGACCCAGTACTTC. Amino acid sequence: CASSSGESTETQYF.

The chain recombines TRBV7-8 with TRBJ2-7, with TRBD1 identical over 10 bases. The J segment lost 7 bases and the V segment lost 5 bases, leaving 14 bases of the junction unmatched. The CDR3 is 16 residues long. Germline lookup yields CDR1 SGHVS and CDR2 FQNEAQ. The CDR3 DNA reads TGTGCCAGCAGCCACACCCTCGGGACAGGGGAGGCTGAGCAGTACTTC. Its protein product is CASSHTLGTGEAEQYF.

The V and J genes are TRBV9 and TRBJ2-3, with 9 bases aligning to TRBD2. The CDR3 runs 15 residues. V shed 3 bases and J 2 bases; nucleotides not matched to a gene: 4. Looked up from germline, CDR1 is SGDLS and CDR2 is YYNGEE. The DNA of the CDR3 is TGTGCCAGCAGCGGTAGCGGGGGCACCACAGATACGCAGTATTTT. It yields the protein CASSGSGGTTDTQYF. The full variable domain, completed using reference TRBV9 and TRBJ2-3, is DSGVTQTPKHLITATGQRVTLRCSPRSGDLSVYWYQQSLDQGLQFLIQYYNGEERAKGNILERFSAQQFPDLHSELNLSSLELGDSALYFCASSGSGGTTDTQYFGPGTRLTVL.

V gene TRBV19 combines with J gene TRBJ2-3, with 11 nucleotides matching TRBD2. CDR1 is LNHDA, CDR2 SQIVND, per germline (reference sequence). There are 17 residues in the CDR3. Unmatched junction bases numbered 8, after V lost 6 bases and J lost 0 bases. CDR3 protein: CASSGETSGVSTDTQYF. In DNA, the CDR3 is TGTGCCAGTAGCGGGGAGACTAGCGGGGTGAGCACAGATACGCAGTATTTT.

This chain joins TRBV4-1 and TRBJ2-7; no reliable D call. The germline V and J ends were trimmed by 0 bases and 2 bases, with 8 bases remaining between them. The CDR3 runs 14 residues. Germline V gene lookup returns CDR1 MGHRA and CDR2 YSYEKL. The CDR3 DNA reads TGCGCCAGCAGCCAAGAACGGCAGGCCTACGAGCAGTACTTC. As protein: CASSQERQAYEQYF.

The V and J genes are TRBV4-3 and TRBJ1-1; no reliable D call. This CDR3 comprises 14 residues. Germline CDR1 LGHNA, CDR2 YSLEER. The V end lost 0 bases, the J end lost 4 bases, and 9 bases lay between the germline ends. In DNA form, the CDR3 reads TGCGCCAGCAGCCAAGACAGGAGGGCCACTGAAGCTTTCTTT. Protein sequence: CASSQDRRATEAFF.

This chain links TRBV23-1 with TRBJ1-5; D unclear. TRBV23-1 carries the ORF label, with uncertain function. V was shortened by 4 bases and J by 7 bases, with 5 bases between the two germline ends. The CDR3 is 11 residues long. The CDR3 reads CASSLGQPQHF. CDR3 sequence (DNA): TGCGCCAGCAGTCTCGGACAGCCCCAGCATTTT.

The chain has TRBV5-1 and TRBJ2-7; 7 nucleotides align to TRBD1. This CDR3 is 16 amino acids long. CDR1 is SGHRS, CDR2 YFSETQ, per germline. V lost 0 bases, J lost 3 bases, and 9 bases stayed unmatched. Here the CDR3 reads CASSLGGNRGYYEQYF. CDR3 nucleotide sequence: TGCGCCAGCAGCTTGGGGGGAAACAGGGGATACTACGAGCAGTACTTC.